The clone carrying this TCR beta chain was recorded once. Its antigen is still unknown. This entry comes from a study of CD8 T cells in Susac syndrome. The CD8+ and CD4+ T cells were negatively isolated, with the TEMRA cells enriched by FACS. The RNA input was 0.5 to 1 ug, and it was reverse transcribed with random hexamers. By means of immunoSEQ multiplex PCR, TCR beta CDR3 spanning 54 Vbeta and 13 Jbeta underwent amplification. In TCRdb, the immunoSEQ multiplex PCR reads were re-called with MiXCR into one record per CDR3 protein. Of under 200,000 distinct CDR3 sequences in the sample, 85% to 95% were seen once. Overall study findings and caveats: By the study's own acknowledgment, its TCR sequencing and HLA analysis included relatively few individuals.

V was pared by 6 bases and J by 5 bases, with 6 bases of the junction left unmatched. Germline CDR1 is MNHEY and CDR2 is SMNVEV (reference sequence). The CDR3 has 15 amino acids. This chain uses TRBV27 with TRBJ2-3, with TRBD2 identical over 12 bases. This TCR was sampled from a human donor with multiple sclerosis. Input material: CD8+ T cells from PBMCs. The DNA of the CDR3 is TGTGCCAGCAGCCTGACTAGCGGGAGACAAGATACGCAGTATTTT. Residues: CASSLTSGRQDTQYF.